This T cell receptor beta chain was identified in a study of T cell changes during pregnancy in multiple sclerosis. Profiling relied on immunoSEQ multiplex PCR, and the TCRdb table lists in-frame clones only, not all of them. The sample has about 70,000 clones; over 80% are singletons. V was pared by 3 bases and J by 4 bases, with 14 bases of the junction left unmatched. The CDR3 covers 18 residues. Germline V gene sequence: CDR1 ENHRY, CDR2 SYGVKD. The V gene is TRBV10-3, the J gene TRBJ2-7, with 11 bases matching TRBD2. The sample consisted of peripheral blood, taken before pregnancy. The clonotype comes from a female donor with multiple sclerosis, enrolled in a pregnancy study. DNA for the CDR3: TGTGCCATCAGTGACCCCGCTAGCGGGAGGAGTAACTGGTACGAGCAGTACTTC. Translating it yields CAISDPASGRSNWYEQYF.